These T cell receptor beta chains were read from a single sample in a study of tumor-infiltrating lymphocytes in primary liver carcinoma. Using its own MiXCR run on the multiplex PCR reads, TCRdb lists one record per CDR3 protein. Counted here are 310,000 or so distinct CDR3 sequences, about three fifths occurring once; the ten biggest clones make up about 18%. Sequences were obtained from peripheral blood. These receptor sequences come from a woman aged 25 to 39 with primary liver carcinoma and hepatitis B virus infection. Both conserved end residues are part of each CDR3. Each record gives: V gene, D gene, J gene, clone size, CDR3 protein, CDR3 DNA. A D gene is named only where the DNA matches it firmly. A clone size is listed for some rows: how often the clone was seen (once, few, many), or a class if it is expanded.

TRBV11-2	TRBD2	TRBJ2-1	many	CASSFVGLAGPIVYNNEQFF	TGTGCCAGCAGCTTTGTCGGACTAGCGGGGCCGATAGTGTATAACAATGAGCAGTTCTTC
TRBV11-2	NA	TRBJ2-2	NA	CASSPDPRLNTGELLF	TGTGCCAGCAGCCCCGACCCCCGATTGAACACCGGGGAGCTGCTTTTT
TRBV11-1	NA	TRBJ2-1	NA	CAISLVDHNGQFF	TGTGCCATCAGCTTAGTGGACCACAATGGGCAGTTCTTC
TRBV28	NA	TRBJ1-2	NA	CASTTPAVSYGYTF	TGTGCCAGCACCACCCCAGCAGTCAGCTATGGCTACACCTTC
TRBV4-2	TRBD2	TRBJ2-3	few	CASSQPTWTSGQDTQYF	TGTGCCAGCAGCCAACCCACCTGGACTAGCGGTCAAGATACGCAGTATTTT
TRBV12-3/TRBV12-4	NA	TRBJ1-1	NA	CASSRGWLNTEAFF	TGTGCCAGCAGCCGGGGATGGCTGAACACTGAAGCTTTCTTT
TRBV12-3/TRBV12-4	TRBD1	TRBJ2-6	many	CASRQTGDGANVLTF	TGTGCCAGCAGGCAGACAGGGGACGGGGCCAACGTCCTGACTTTC
TRBV5-5	NA	TRBJ2-5	many	CASSLRVLQETQYF	TGTGCCAGCAGCTTGCGCGTCCTCCAAGAGACCCAGTACTTC
TRBV6-1	NA	TRBJ2-7	NA	CASSESPQGSAYEQNF	TGTGCCAGCAGTGAATCCCCCCAGGGGTCAGCATACGAGCAGAACTTC
TRBV10-3	NA	TRBJ2-7	few	CATSVGYEQYF	TGTGCCACCTCGGTGGGGTACGAGCAGTACTTC
TRBV11-3	NA	TRBJ2-2	many	CASSPRVTNTGELFF	TGTGCCAGCAGCCCCAGGGTTACGAACACCGGGGAGCTGTTTTTT
TRBV11-2	NA	TRBJ2-1	NA	CDSSLSLLVGGYNEQFF	TGTGACAGCAGCTTAAGCCTACTAGTGGGAGGCTACAATGAGCAGTTCTTC
TRBV5-4	NA	TRBJ2-1	NA	CASSYNGLGQFF	TGTGCCAGCAGCTACAATGGACTGGGTCAGTTCTTC
TRBV5-1	TRBD2	TRBJ2-5	few	CASRGRASGQETQYF	TGCGCCAGCAGAGGGCGCGCTAGCGGTCAAGAGACCCAGTACTTC
TRBV4-1	NA	TRBJ2-3	many	CASSQAPASTDTQYF	TGCGCCAGCAGCCAAGCCCCAGCTTCCACAGATACGCAGTATTTT
TRBV14	TRBD2	TRBJ2-3	many	CASSQRRTRSTDTQYF	TGTGCCAGCAGCCAAAGACGGACTAGAAGCACAGATACGCAGTATTTT
TRBV12-3/TRBV12-4	TRBD1	TRBJ1-1	many	CASSLGAGGNTEAFF	TGTGCCAGCAGTTTAGGGGCAGGGGGGAACACTGAAGCTTTCTTT
TRBV29-1	TRBD1	TRBJ2-7	NA	CSVQRTGPASYEQYF	TGCAGCGTTCAGCGGACAGGCCCAGCCTCCTACGAGCAGTACTTC
TRBV4-3	NA	TRBJ1-5	few	CASSQGLRQPQHF	TGCGCCAGCAGCCAAGGCCTCAGGCAGCCCCAGCATTTT
TRBV6-2/TRBV6-3	NA	TRBJ1-5	many	CASTHLNSNQPQHF	TGTGCCAGCACCCACTTGAATAGCAATCAGCCCCAGCATTTT
TRBV18	TRBD1	TRBJ2-1	NA	CASAGTGKGGRFF	TGTGCCAGCGCCGGGACAGGGAAAGGGGGCCGGTTCTTC
TRBV29-1	NA	TRBJ1-1	NA	CTVVQGGHIEAFF	TGCACCGTTGTTCAGGGAGGGCACATTGAAGCTTTCTTT
TRBV13	NA	TRBJ2-3	NA	CVSSFGGGRTGDTQYF	TGTGTCAGCAGCTTTGGGGGAGGTCGTACGGGGGATACGCAGTATTTT
TRBV12-3/TRBV12-4	TRBD1	TRBJ1-1	many	CASRTGGGTEAFF	TGTGCCAGCAGAACAGGGGGCGGCACTGAAGCTTTCTTT
TRBV30	TRBD2	TRBJ2-7	few	CAWVEAGSEQYF	TGTGCCTGGGTTGAAGCGGGATCCGAGCAGTACTTC
TRBV11-2	NA	TRBJ2-7	NA	CASSLDRNYEYYF	TGTGCCAGCAGCTTAGATCGAAACTACGAGTACTACTTC
TRBV12-1	NA	TRBJ2-1	few	CAWSQRSSYNEQFF	TGTGCCTGGTCGCAGCGGAGCTCCTACAATGAGCAGTTCTTC
TRBV13	NA	TRBJ2-2	NA	CASSLGRTLRGELFF	TGTGCCAGCAGCCTCGGACGCACCCTGCGCGGGGAGCTGTTTTTT
TRBV6-5	NA	TRBJ2-5	many	CASSYGGRQETQYF	TGTGCCAGCAGTTACGGGGGGCGACAAGAGACCCAGTACTTC
TRBV5-6	NA	TRBJ2-3	NA	CASSSRFFQVTDTQYF	TGTGCCAGCAGCTCGAGATTCTTCCAGGTCACAGATACGCAGTATTTT
TRBV5-1	NA	TRBJ2-1	few	CASSLANNEQFF	TGCGCCAGCAGCTTGGCCAACAATGAGCAGTTCTTC
TRBV6-5	NA	TRBJ2-4	NA	CASSTAETAKNIQYF	TGTGCCAGCAGTACCGCCGAGACAGCCAAAAACATTCAGTACTTC